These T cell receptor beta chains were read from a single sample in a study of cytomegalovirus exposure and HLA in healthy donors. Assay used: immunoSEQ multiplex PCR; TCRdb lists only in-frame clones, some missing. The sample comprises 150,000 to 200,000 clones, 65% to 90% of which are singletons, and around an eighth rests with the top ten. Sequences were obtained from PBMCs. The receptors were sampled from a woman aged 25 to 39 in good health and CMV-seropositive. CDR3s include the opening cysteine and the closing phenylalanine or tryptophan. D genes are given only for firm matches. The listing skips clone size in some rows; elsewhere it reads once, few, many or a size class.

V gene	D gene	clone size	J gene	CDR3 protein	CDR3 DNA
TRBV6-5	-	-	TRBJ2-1	CASSSGTNSYNEQFF	TGTGCCAGCAGCTCCGGGACAAACTCCTACAATGAGCAGTTCTTC
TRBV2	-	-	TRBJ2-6	CASSEESGGANVLTF	TGTGCCAGCAGTGAAGAGTCGGGAGGGGCCAACGTCCTGACTTTC
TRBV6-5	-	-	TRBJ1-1	CASSYSQGSEAFF	TGTGCCAGCAGTTACTCGCAGGGGTCCGAAGCTTTCTTT
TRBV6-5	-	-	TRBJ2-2	CASSYYGAGELFF	TGTGCCAGCAGTTACTACGGGGCCGGGGAGCTGTTTTTT
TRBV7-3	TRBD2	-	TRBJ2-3	CASSQGTSGRAGTQYF	TGTGCCAGCAGCCAGGGGACTAGCGGGAGGGCCGGTACGCAGTATTTT
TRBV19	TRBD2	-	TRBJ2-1	CASRISGDNEQFF	TGTGCCAGTAGGATTAGCGGGGACAATGAGCAGTTCTTC
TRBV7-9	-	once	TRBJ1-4	CASSLGGYGEKLFF	TGTGCCAGCAGCTTGGGGGGGTACGGTGAAAAACTGTTTTTT
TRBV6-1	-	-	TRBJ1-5	CASSERGFGDQPQHF	TGTGCCAGCAGTGAACGGGGTTTTGGGGATCAGCCCCAGCATTTT
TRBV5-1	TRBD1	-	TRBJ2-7	CASSLRTGPYEQYF	TGCGCCAGCAGCTTAAGGACAGGTCCCTACGAGCAGTACTTC
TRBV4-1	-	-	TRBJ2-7	CASSPSPLRQDSYEQYF	TGCGCCAGCAGCCCAAGCCCTCTGAGACAGGACTCCTACGAGCAGTACTTC
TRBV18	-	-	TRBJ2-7	CASSPGHLSYEQYF	TGTGCCAGCTCACCCGGACACCTATCCTACGAGCAGTACTTC
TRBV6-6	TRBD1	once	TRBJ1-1	CASSFPGTDMNTEAFF	TGTGCCAGCAGTTTCCCCGGGACAGACATGAACACTGAAGCTTTCTTT
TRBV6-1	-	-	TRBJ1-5	CASSERSGNQPQHF	TGTGCCAGCAGTGAAAGGAGTGGCAATCAGCCCCAGCATTTT
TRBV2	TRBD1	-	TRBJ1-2	CASTWDRGSGGYTF	TGTGCCAGCACCTGGGACAGGGGCAGTGGTGGCTACACCTTC
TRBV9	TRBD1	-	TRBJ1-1	CASSVDRGGNTEAFF	TGTGCCAGCAGCGTTGACAGGGGAGGGAACACTGAAGCTTTCTTT
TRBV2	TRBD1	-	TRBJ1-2	CASSEDRVGYTF	TGTGCCAGCAGTGAGGACAGGGTGGGCTACACCTTC
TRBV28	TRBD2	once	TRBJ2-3	CASGTSGRADTQYF	TGTGCCAGCGGGACTAGCGGGAGGGCAGATACGCAGTATTTT
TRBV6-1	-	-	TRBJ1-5	CASRWGGNQPQHF	TGTGCCAGCAGGTGGGGGGGCAATCAGCCCCAGCATTTT
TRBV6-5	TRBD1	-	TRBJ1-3	CASRSSGQPGNTIYF	TGTGCCAGCAGATCTTCGGGACAGCCTGGAAACACCATATATTTT
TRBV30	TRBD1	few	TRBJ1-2	CAWSQTGDHGYTF	TGTGCCTGGAGCCAGACAGGGGATCATGGCTACACCTTC
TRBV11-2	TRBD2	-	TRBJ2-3	CASSSQLAGGWDTQYF	TGTGCCAGCAGCTCGCAACTAGCGGGAGGATGGGATACGCAGTATTTT
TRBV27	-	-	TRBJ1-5	CASSLTGLNQPQHF	TGTGCCAGCAGTTTAACAGGGCTAAATCAGCCCCAGCATTTT
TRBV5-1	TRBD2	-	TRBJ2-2	CASSEGGENTGELFF	TGCGCCAGTAGCGAGGGAGGGGAGAACACCGGGGAGCTGTTTTTT
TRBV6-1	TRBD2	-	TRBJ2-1	CASSDTSAFYNEQFF	TGTGCCAGCAGTGATACTAGCGCCTTTTACAATGAGCAGTTCTTC
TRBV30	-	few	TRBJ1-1	CAWSRGDTEAFF	TGTGCCTGGAGTCGCGGGGACACTGAAGCTTTCTTT
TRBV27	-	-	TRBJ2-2	CASSLLSPSKDTGELFF	TGTGCCAGCAGTTTGTTATCCCCCAGTAAAGACACCGGGGAGCTGTTTTTT
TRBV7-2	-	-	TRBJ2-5	CASSLGGVRPGTQYF	TGTGCCAGCAGCCTTGGAGGGGTACGACCGGGTACCCAGTACTTC
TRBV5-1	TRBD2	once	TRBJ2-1	CASSLILAGGPYNEQFF	TGCGCCAGCAGCCTGATTTTAGCGGGAGGGCCCTACAATGAGCAGTTCTTC
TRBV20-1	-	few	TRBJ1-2	CSAIQGTSVTF	TGCAGTGCCATTCAAGGGACATCCGTCACCTTC
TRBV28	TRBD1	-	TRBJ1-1	CASSFPHGQGREAFF	TGTGCCAGCAGTTTCCCACACGGACAGGGACGTGAAGCTTTCTTT
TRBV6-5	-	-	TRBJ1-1	CASSYVNSNTEAFF	TGTGCCAGCAGTTACGTGAACAGTAACACTGAAGCTTTCTTT
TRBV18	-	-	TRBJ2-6	CASSQDSSPNSGANVLTF	TGTGCCAGCTCACAGGACAGTTCTCCCAACTCTGGGGCCAACGTCCTGACTTTC
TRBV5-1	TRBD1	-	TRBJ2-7	CASSFRQGAYEQYF	TGCGCCAGCAGCTTTCGACAGGGAGCCTACGAGCAGTACTTC
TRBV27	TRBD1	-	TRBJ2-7	CASSLGIVGTDYEQYF	TGTGCCAGCAGTTTAGGTATAGTCGGGACAGACTACGAGCAGTACTTC
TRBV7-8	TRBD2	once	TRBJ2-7	CASSPRTSGSSYEQYF	TGTGCCAGCAGCCCGAGGACTAGCGGGAGCTCCTACGAGCAGTACTTC
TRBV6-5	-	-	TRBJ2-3	CASSYGPMRPTQYF	TGTGCCAGCAGTTATGGGCCCATGCGTCCTACGCAGTATTTT
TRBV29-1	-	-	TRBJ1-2	CSVEDSVGGPYF	TGCAGCGTTGAAGATTCGGTTGGGGGCCCTTACTTC
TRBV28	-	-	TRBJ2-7	CASSLIAVNYEQYF	TGTGCCAGCAGTTTGATAGCCGTGAACTACGAGCAGTACTTC
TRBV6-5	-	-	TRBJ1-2	CASSRRTDNYGYTF	TGTGCCAGCAGCCGAAGGACTGACAACTATGGCTACACCTTC
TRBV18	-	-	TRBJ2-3	CASSPPNGPSTDTQYF	TGTGCCAGCTCACCACCGAACGGTCCTAGCACAGATACGCAGTATTTT
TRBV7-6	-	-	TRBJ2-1	CASSPGGGTSYNEQFF	TGTGCCAGCAGCCCAGGCGGCGGGACTTCCTACAATGAGCAGTTCTTC
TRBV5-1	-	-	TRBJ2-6	CASSLVSGGNGANVLTF	TGCGCCAGCAGCTTGGTTTCCGGCGGAAATGGGGCCAACGTCCTGACTTTC
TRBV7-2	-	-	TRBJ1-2	CASSFTVSDGYTF	TGTGCCAGCAGCTTTACGGTGTCGGATGGCTACACCTTC
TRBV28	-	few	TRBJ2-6	CASLSGGPYSGANVLTF	TGTGCCAGCCTCTCAGGGGGGCCCTACTCTGGGGCCAACGTCCTGACTTTC
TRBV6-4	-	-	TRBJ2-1	CASSQTGSYNEQFF	TGTGCCAGCAGTCAGACAGGCTCCTACAATGAGCAGTTCTTC
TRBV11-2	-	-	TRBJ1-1	CASSFQPTDTEAFF	TGTGCCAGCAGCTTCCAACCAACGGACACTGAAGCTTTCTTT
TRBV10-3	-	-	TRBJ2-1	CAISEWAGDNEQFF	TGTGCCATCAGTGAATGGGCTGGCGACAATGAGCAGTTCTTC
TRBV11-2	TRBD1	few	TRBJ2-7	CASSLIQGSNEQYF	TGTGCCAGCAGCTTAATACAGGGGAGTAACGAGCAGTACTTC
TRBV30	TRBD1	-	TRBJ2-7	CAWSGGTGGSYEQYF	TGTGCCTGGAGTGGAGGGACAGGGGGGTCCTACGAGCAGTACTTC
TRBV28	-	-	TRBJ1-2	CASSNPGVNYGYTF	TGTGCCAGCAGCAATCCGGGAGTTAACTATGGCTACACCTTC
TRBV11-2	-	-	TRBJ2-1	CASSQGRYNEQFF	TGTGCCAGCAGTCAGGGAAGGTACAATGAGCAGTTCTTC
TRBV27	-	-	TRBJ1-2	CASSPTGANYGYTF	TGTGCCAGCAGCCCGACAGGTGCTAACTATGGTTACACCTTC
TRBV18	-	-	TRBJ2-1	CASSPLSGYNEQFF	TGTGCCAGCTCACCACTAAGCGGATACAATGAGCAGTTCTTC
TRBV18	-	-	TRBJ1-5	CASSRTGLLEPQHF	TGTGCCAGCTCACGGACGGGGTTGTTGGAGCCCCAGCATTTT
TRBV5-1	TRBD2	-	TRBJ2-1	CASSLGAGVVDEQFF	TGCGCCAGCAGCTTGGGGGCGGGAGTCGTCGATGAGCAGTTCTTC
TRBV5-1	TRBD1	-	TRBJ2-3	CASSPGQPTDTQYF	TGCGCCAGCAGCCCGGGACAGCCCACAGATACGCAGTATTTT
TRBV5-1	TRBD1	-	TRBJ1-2	CASSLLTGAHGYTF	TGCGCCAGCAGCTTACTGACAGGGGCTCATGGCTACACCTTC
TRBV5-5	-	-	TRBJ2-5	CASIGGKTQYF	TGTGCCAGCATCGGCGGGAAGACCCAGTACTTC
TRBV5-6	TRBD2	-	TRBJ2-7	CASSRDSGFTYEQYF	TGTGCCAGCAGTCGGGATAGCGGGTTTACCTACGAGCAGTACTTC